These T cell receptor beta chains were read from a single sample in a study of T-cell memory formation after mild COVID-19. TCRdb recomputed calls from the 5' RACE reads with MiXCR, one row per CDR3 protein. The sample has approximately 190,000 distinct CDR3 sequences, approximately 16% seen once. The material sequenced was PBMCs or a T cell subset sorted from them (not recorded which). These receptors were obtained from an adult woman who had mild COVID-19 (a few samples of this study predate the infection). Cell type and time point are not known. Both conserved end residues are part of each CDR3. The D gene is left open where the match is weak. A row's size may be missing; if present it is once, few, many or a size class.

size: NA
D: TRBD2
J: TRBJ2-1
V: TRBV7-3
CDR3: CASSSVTLTSGSYSEQFF
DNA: TGTGCCAGCAGCTCCGTTACCTTGACTAGCGGGAGTTACTCTGAGCAGTTCTTC

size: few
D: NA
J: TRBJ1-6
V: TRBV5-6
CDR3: CASSLKWGWNSPLHF
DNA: TGTGCCAGCAGCTTGAAGTGGGGGTGGAATTCACCCCTCCACTTT

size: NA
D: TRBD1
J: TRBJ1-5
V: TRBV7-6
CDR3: CASSLGTAISNQPQHF
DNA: TGTGCCAGCAGCCTCGGGACAGCAATAAGCAATCAGCCCCAGCATTTT

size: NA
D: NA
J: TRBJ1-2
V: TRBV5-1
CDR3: CASSSFGVYGYTF
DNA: TGCGCCAGCAGCTCGTTTGGCGTCTATGGCTACACCTTC

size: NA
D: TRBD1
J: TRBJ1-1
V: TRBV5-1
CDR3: CASSLGDRDNTEAFF
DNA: TGCGCCAGCAGCTTGGGAGACAGGGACAACACTGAAGCTTTCTTT

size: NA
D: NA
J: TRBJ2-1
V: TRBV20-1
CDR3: CSAPSRGSYNEQFF
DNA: TGCAGTGCTCCCTCCCGAGGCTCCTACAATGAGCAGTTCTTC

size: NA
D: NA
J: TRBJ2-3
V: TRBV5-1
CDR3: CASSRNVGTDTQYF
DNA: TGCGCCAGCAGCCGCAACGTGGGCACAGATACGCAGTATTTT

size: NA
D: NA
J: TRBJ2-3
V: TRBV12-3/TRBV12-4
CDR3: CASSFTASETDTQYF
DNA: TGTGCCAGCAGTTTCACGGCATCGGAGACAGATACGCAGTATTTT

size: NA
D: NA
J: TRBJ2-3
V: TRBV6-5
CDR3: CASRPGTWADTQYF
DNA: TGTGCCAGCAGACCCGGGACTTGGGCAGATACGCAGTATTTT

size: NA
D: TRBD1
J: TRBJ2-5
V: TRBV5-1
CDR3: CASRAQGASGRETQYF
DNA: TGCGCCAGCAGGGCTCAGGGGGCATCTGGACGAGAGACCCAGTACTTC

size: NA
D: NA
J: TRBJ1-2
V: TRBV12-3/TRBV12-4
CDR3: CASRQDGKYGYTF
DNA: TGTGCCAGCAGGCAAGATGGTAAATATGGCTACACCTTC

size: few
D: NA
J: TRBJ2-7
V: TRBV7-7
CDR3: CASSLDPSGSEQYF
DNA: TGTGCTAGCAGCTTAGATCCCTCCGGGAGCGAGCAGTACTTC

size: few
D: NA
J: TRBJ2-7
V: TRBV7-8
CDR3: CASSFGGDSSYEQYF
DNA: TGTGCCAGCAGCTTTGGCGGTGATAGCTCCTACGAGCAGTACTTC

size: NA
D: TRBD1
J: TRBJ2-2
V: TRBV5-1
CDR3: CASTRGQLANTGELFF
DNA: TGCGCCAGCACTCGGGGACAGCTCGCGAACACCGGGGAGCTGTTTTTT

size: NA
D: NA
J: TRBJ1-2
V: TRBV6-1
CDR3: CASSVNSYTF
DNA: TGTGCCAGCAGTGTCAACAGCTACACCTTC

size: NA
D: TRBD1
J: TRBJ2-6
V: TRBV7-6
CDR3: CASSFKPGQGRAGANVLTF
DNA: TGTGCCAGCAGCTTTAAGCCGGGACAGGGGAGGGCTGGGGCCAACGTCCTGACTTTC

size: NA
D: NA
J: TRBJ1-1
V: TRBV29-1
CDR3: CSVWTVDNTEAFF
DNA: TGCAGCGTCTGGACAGTAGATAACACTGAAGCTTTCTTT

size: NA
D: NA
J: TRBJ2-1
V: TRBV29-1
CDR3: CSVEYVHAAGNEQFF
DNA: TGCAGCGTTGAATATGTACACGCGGCGGGCAATGAGCAGTTCTTC

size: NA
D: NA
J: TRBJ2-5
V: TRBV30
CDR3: CAWRGRETQYF
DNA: TGTGCCTGGAGGGGGAGGGAGACCCAGTACTTC

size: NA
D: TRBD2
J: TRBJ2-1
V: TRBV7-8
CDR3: CASRYSGGRHNEQFF
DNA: TGTGCCAGCAGGTATAGCGGGGGGCGTCACAATGAGCAGTTCTTC

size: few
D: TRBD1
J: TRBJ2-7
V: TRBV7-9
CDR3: CASSQTGDEQYF
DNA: TGTGCCAGCAGCCAGACAGGGGACGAGCAGTACTTC

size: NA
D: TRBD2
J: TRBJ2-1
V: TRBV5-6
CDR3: CASSFLAGQISSYNEQFF
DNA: TGTGCCAGCAGCTTCCTAGCGGGGCAGATTAGCTCCTACAATGAGCAGTTCTTC

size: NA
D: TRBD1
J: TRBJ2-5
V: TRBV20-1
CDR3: CSANDGVQGESPETQYF
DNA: TGCAGTGCCAACGATGGGGTTCAGGGGGAATCTCCAGAGACCCAGTACTTC

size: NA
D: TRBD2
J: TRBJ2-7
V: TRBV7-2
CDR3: CASSWTSSYEQYF
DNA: TGTGCCAGCAGCTGGACTAGCAGTTACGAGCAGTACTTC

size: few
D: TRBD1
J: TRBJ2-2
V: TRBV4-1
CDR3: CASSQDQGDTGELFF
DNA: TGCGCCAGCAGCCAAGATCAGGGGGACACCGGGGAGCTGTTTTTT

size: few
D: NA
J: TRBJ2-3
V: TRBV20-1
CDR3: CSVPLWGFPTDTQYF
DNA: TGCAGTGTCCCGCTATGGGGATTTCCCACAGATACGCAGTATTTT

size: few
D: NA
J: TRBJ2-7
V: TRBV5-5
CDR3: CASSFPGTYEQYF
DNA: TGTGCCAGCAGCTTTCCTGGTACCTACGAGCAGTACTTC

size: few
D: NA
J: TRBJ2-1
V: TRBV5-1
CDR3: CASSPMENEQFF
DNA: TGCGCCAGCAGCCCTATGGAGAATGAGCAGTTCTTC

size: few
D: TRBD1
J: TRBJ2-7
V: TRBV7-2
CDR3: CASSSRTGAYEQYF
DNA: TGTGCCAGCAGCTCCCGGACAGGGGCCTACGAGCAGTACTTC

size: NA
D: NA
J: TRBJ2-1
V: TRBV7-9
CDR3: CASSLAMGTDTASGAYNEQFF
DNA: TGTGCCAGCAGCTTAGCGATGGGGACAGATACCGCTTCGGGGGCTTACAATGAGCAGTTCTTC

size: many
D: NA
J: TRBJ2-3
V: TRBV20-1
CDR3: CSARSASAGTDTQYF
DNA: TGCAGTGCTAGATCAGCTTCTGCGGGCACAGATACGCAGTATTTT

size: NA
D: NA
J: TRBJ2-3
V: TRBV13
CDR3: CASSSRNGIAQYF
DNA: TGTGCCAGCAGCTCCCGAAACGGAATTGCGCAGTATTTT

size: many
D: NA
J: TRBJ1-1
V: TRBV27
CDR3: CASRRRGAGEAFF
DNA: TGTGCCAGCAGACGGAGGGGGGCTGGTGAAGCTTTCTTT

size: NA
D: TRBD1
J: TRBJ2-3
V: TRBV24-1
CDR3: CATSKDTGGLTDTQYF
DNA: TGTGCCACCAGTAAGGACACAGGGGGCCTCACAGATACGCAGTATTTT

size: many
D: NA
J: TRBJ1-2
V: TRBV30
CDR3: CAWNRKGGALIGYTF
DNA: TGTGCCTGGAACCGTAAGGGAGGGGCATTGATTGGCTACACCTTC

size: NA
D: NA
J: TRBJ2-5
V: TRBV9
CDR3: CASSVTSRETQYF
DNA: TGTGCCAGCAGCGTAACTAGCCGAGAGACCCAGTACTTC

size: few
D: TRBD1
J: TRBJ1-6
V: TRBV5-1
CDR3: CASSPPGQGASPLHF
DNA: TGCGCCAGCAGCCCACCGGGACAGGGGGCTTCACCCCTCCACTTT

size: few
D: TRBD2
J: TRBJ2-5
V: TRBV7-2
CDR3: CASSLWTSQETQYF
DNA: TGTGCCAGCAGCTTATGGACTAGTCAAGAGACCCAGTACTTC

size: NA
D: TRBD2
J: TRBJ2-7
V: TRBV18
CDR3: CASSPRGLAGAYEQYF
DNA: TGTGCCAGCTCACCACGGGGACTAGCGGGGGCCTACGAGCAGTACTTC

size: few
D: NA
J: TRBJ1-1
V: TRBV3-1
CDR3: CASRLYRSNAEAFF
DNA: TGTGCCAGCAGATTATATAGATCGAATGCTGAAGCTTTCTTT

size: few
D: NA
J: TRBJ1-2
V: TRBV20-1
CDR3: CSARKEVDYGYTF
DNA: TGCAGTGCCAGGAAGGAGGTGGACTATGGCTACACCTTC

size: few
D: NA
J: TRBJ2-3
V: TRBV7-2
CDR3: CASSLSGVRGQDTQYF
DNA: TGTGCCAGCAGCTTATCTGGGGTGAGGGGTCAAGATACGCAGTATTTT

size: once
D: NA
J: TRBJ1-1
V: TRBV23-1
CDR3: CASSDGTGVAGTEAFF
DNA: TGCGCCAGCAGTGACGGGACGGGAGTCGCTGGCACTGAAGCTTTCTTT

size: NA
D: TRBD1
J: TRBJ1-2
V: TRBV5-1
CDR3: CASSSVDRGNYGYTF
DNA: TGCGCCAGCAGCTCCGTCGACAGGGGCAACTATGGCTACACCTTC

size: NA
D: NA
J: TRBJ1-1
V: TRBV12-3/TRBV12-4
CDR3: CASSRTGRRDTEAFF
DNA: TGTGCCAGCAGTCGAACAGGGAGGCGGGACACTGAAGCTTTCTTT

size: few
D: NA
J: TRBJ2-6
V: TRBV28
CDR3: CASSLPGEPGANVLTF
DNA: TGTGCCAGCAGTTTGCCAGGGGAGCCTGGGGCCAACGTCCTGACTTTC

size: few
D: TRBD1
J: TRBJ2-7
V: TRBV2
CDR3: CAIRDSPYEQYF
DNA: TGTGCCATCCGGGACAGCCCCTACGAGCAGTACTTC

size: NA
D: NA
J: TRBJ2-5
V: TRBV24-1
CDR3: CATSGPGETQYF
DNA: TGTGCCACCAGTGGACCCGGTGAGACCCAGTACTTC

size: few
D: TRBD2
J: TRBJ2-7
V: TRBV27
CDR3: CASSLDRFGGEQYF
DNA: TGTGCCAGCAGTTTGGACCGCTTCGGGGGGGAGCAGTACTTC

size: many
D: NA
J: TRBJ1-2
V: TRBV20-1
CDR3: CSARWNSGDGYTF
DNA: TGCAGTGCTAGATGGAATTCGGGGGATGGCTACACCTTC

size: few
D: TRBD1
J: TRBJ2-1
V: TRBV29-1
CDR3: CSARTGGDEQFF
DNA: TGCAGCGCACGGACAGGGGGAGATGAGCAGTTCTTC

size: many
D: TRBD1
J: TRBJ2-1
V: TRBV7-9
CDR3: CASLLQGYNEQFF
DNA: TGTGCCAGCTTGTTACAGGGGTACAATGAGCAGTTCTTC

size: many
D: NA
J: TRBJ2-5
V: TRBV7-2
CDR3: CASSLFETQYF
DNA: TGTGCCAGCAGCTTATTTGAGACCCAGTACTTC

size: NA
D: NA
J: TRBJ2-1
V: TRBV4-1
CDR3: CASSQGASEQFF
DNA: TGCGCCAGCAGCCAGGGGGCGTCTGAGCAGTTCTTC